The 9 T cell receptor beta chains presented below share a single source sample, sequenced in a study of identical twins. TCRdb analysed the 5' RACE reads with MiXCR anew, one entry per CDR3 protein. The data show hundreds of thousands of distinct CDR3 sequences, roughly a tenth seen once. Input material: memory (CD45RO+) T cells sorted from blood. Receptors were obtained from a woman younger than 35 in good health.

This clonotype has a count of ten or more. The chain uses TRBV7-2 and TRBJ2-1, with TRBD2 identical over 8 bases. CDR1 and CDR2 from the germline V gene are SGHTA and FQGNSA. The V gene end was trimmed by 4 bases and the J gene end by 5 bases; junction bases not matched to a gene: 7. The CDR3 runs to 15 residues. In DNA form, the CDR3 reads TGTGCCAGCAGCTCCACTAGCGGAGCCCACAATGAGCAGTTCTTC. It translates to CASSSTSGAHNEQFF.

At least ten counts were recorded for this clonotype. The V call is TRBV12-3 or TRBV12-4, the J call TRBJ2-4; D unresolved. The CDR3 consists of 12 residues. V lost 3 bases and J 11 bases, leaving 11 bases between the germline ends. CDR3 bases: TGTGCCAGCAGTTTCTTCCCCACCCTTCAGTACTTC. Protein product: CASSFFPTLQYF.

The table lists this clonotype with a few counts. The chain carries TRBV20-1 and TRBJ1-1; D is unclear. Germline assignment: CDR1 DFQATT and CDR2 SNEGSKA (reference sequence). Deletions cut 3 bases from V and 9 bases from J, with 14 bases between. The CDR3 is 12 residues long. The CDR3 bases are TGCAGTGCTAGGAATTGGGGTTTCCAAGCTTTCTTT. Translation: CSARNWGFQAFF.

The chain links TRBV6-1 to TRBJ2-7, with 9 bases identical to TRBD2. The CDR3 has 15 residues. Germline CDR1 MNHNS, CDR2 SASEGT. V trimming: 4 bases; J trimming: 6 bases; junction bases outside the gene matches: 10. The CDR3 sequence is CASSAVAGARSEQYF. CDR3 DNA: TGTGCCAGCAGTGCCGTAGCGGGGGCCCGCTCCGAGCAGTACTTC.

The CDR3 sequence: CASARDFNNEQFF. The CDR3 nucleotides are TGTGCCAGCGCTAGGGACTTCAACAATGAGCAGTTCTTC. The chain employs TRBV2 and TRBJ2-1; D may be TRBD2 (6 bases). CDR3 size: 13 residues. Trimming shortened V by 8 bases and J by 5 bases, and 13 bases separated the two germline ends. Germline lookup yields CDR1 SNHLY and CDR2 FYNNEI.

V and J are TRBV20-1 and TRBJ1-2; no definite D call. Trimming took 1 base from V and 4 from J, leaving 13 bases between them. Germline values: CDR1 DFQATT, CDR2 SNEGSKA (reference sequence). This CDR3 has 14 amino acids. CDR3 nucleotide sequence: TGCAGTGCTAGAGGGGATACTGCCGGCTATGGCTACACCTTC. This translates into CSARGDTAGYGYTF.

This clonotype was observed a few times. The J gene is TRBJ2-7, the V gene TRBV12-3 or TRBV12-4; D perhaps matches TRBD2 (6 bases). Trimming took 3 bases from V and 4 from J, leaving 13 bases between them. CDR3 size: 14 residues. CDR3 DNA: TGTGCCAGCAGTTTTGGGGGGAGTGAATACGAGCAGTACTTC. It encodes CASSFGGSEYEQYF.

This clonotype occurred a few times. V and J are TRBV20-1 and TRBJ2-2; no clear D. Germline lookup yields CDR1 DFQATT and CDR2 SNEGSKA (reference sequence). The V gene lost 1 base and the J gene lost 4 bases, with 7 bases spanning the gap. CDR3 size: 13 residues. The CDR3 coding sequence is TGCAGTGCTAGAGCTTTCTCCACCGGGGAGCTGTTTTTT. Protein product: CSARAFSTGELFF.

The chain has TRBV3-1 and TRBJ2-5; D ambiguous. Germline V gene data show CDR1 as LGHDT and CDR2 as YNNKEL (reference sequence). This CDR3 has 12 amino acids. The V end lost 1 base, the J end lost 7 bases, and 7 bases lay between the germline ends. CDR3 nucleotide sequence: TGTGCCAGCAGCCAAGTTCTGGGGACCCAGTACTTC. Protein sequence: CASSQVLGTQYF.